Sequencing of this T cell receptor beta chain was carried out in a study of T-cell reconstitution after alpha-beta-depleted transplantation in children (dated by TCRdb to about 2016). Notes on the research overall: Using TCR repertoire profiling, the study quantitatively followed how T-cell immune reconstitution unfolded in children after TCRalphabeta/CD19-depleted allogeneic hematopoietic cell transplantation.

To prepare the library, PCR was applied. Instrument on record: Illumina HiSeq 2500. TCR libraries were prepared with molecular barcoding, using unique molecular identifiers to normalize TCRbeta repertoire quantification. TCRdb applied fastp at Q25 and MiXCR to the public reads, then kept only in-frame beta chains. Identical CDR3 proteins give one entry, which carries the most common genes and DNA. The sample includes roughly 610,000 distinct CDR3 sequences, with roughly 10% observed a single time. In total, the top ten clones hold 4% to 5% of the sample. The sample holds many counts of this clonotype. Which antigen it targets is not known. No base quality information exists; no much larger clone differs at one position. At the junction V is shortened by 5 bases and J by 1 base, with 11 bases in between. The CDR3, cysteine through phenylalanine, is 13 amino acids long. Of the read, only the CDR3 DNA is kept; its 39 bases are in frame from base 1. CDR1 and CDR2 were assigned from the germline V gene (reference sequence) as DFQATT and SNEGSKA.

This clonotype was sampled from a human donor who donated a stem cell graft to a child with acute myeloid leukemia. Recombination linked TRBV20-1 to TRBJ1-1; 5 matching bases give a weak D call of TRBD1. The source material was PBMCs from the stem cell graft donor, sampled from the stem cell graft. The nucleotides read TGCAGTGCTGACCGGGACCCGAACACTGAAGCTTTCTTT. This yields the protein CSADRDPNTEAFF.